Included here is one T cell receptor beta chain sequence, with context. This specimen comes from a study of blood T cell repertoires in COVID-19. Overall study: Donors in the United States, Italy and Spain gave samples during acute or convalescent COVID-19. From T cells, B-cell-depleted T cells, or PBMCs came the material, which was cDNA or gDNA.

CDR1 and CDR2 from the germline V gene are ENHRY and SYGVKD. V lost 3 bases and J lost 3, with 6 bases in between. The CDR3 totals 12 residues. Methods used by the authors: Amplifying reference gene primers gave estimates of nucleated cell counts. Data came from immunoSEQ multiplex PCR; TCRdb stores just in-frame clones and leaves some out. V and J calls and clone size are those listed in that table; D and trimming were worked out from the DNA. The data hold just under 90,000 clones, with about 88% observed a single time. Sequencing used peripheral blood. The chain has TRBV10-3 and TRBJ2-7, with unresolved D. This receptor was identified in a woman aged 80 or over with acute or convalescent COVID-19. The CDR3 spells CAISERDYEQYF. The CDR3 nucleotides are TGTGCCATCAGTGAACGAGACTACGAGCAGTACTTC.